The entry below describes one T cell receptor beta chain. Its target is not known. These data originate in a study of shared clonotypes between healthy human individuals. Donors comprised only Caucasian adults living in Nashville, Tennessee. The method was immunoSEQ multiplex PCR; TCRdb's version includes in-frame clones alone and lacks a portion of them. The sample shows 2,100,000 or so clones, 90% to 97% of them seen only once. Study-wide results and limits: Among several donors, roughly 5.5% of naive CD4 clonotypes were found in common. Non-shared clonotypes showed lower generation probabilities than clonotypes common to all four donors. Despite large depth, rarefaction showed incomplete sorted-subset sequencing.

CDR1 is MNHNS and CDR2 is SASEGT in the germline V gene. This CDR3 is built from 16 residues. V lost 2 bases to trimming and J lost 7 bases, with 17 bases between them. The sequenced material came from naive CD4+ T cells sorted from blood. Described subset: CD45RA+ positively selected. The clonotype originates from a man between 18 and 35 years old in good health. This chain links TRBV6-1 with TRBJ1-4, with D possibly TRBD1 on 6 matching bases. The DNA of the CDR3 is TGTGCCAGCAGTGAATTAAGGGGGGGGTGGATTGAAAAACTGTTTTTT. The encoded protein is CASSELRGGWIEKLFF.